The 28 T cell receptor beta chains reported below all come from one sample, sequenced in a study of control samples from healthy donors and cancer patients. Using immunoSEQ multiplex PCR, the repertoire was profiled, and TCRdb retains in-frame clones only, with some absent. The sample has some 110,000 clones; approximately 90% are singletons. The specimen sequenced was blood. The receptors derive from a woman aged 70-85 years in good health.

The chain couples TRBV24-1 to TRBJ2-4; D may be TRBD2 (6 bases). Germline lookup yields CDR1 KGHDR and CDR2 SFDVKD. This CDR3 region has 14 residues. Trimming took 5 bases from V and 8 from J, leaving 15 bases between them. This CDR3 reads CATSGSGDSDIQYF. The CDR3, as DNA: TGTGCCACCAGTGGGTCGGGGGACTCGGACATTCAGTACTTC.

The rearrangement joins TRBV4-3 to TRBJ1-2; D gene unclear. The CDR3 length is 14 residues. Germline V lookup: CDR1 LGHNA, CDR2 YSLEER. The V gene lost 4 bases and the J gene lost 4 bases, with 13 bases spanning the gap. The DNA for the CDR3 is TGCGCCAGCAGCCCAGCGGTGGACCCCTATGGCTACACCTTC. Encoded protein: CASSPAVDPYGYTF.

The V call is TRBV6-5, the J call TRBJ2-3; unclear D gene. Trimming took 2 bases from V and 7 from J, leaving 16 bases between them. This CDR3 has 15 amino acids. Germline CDR1 and CDR2: MNHEY and SVGAGI. The CDR3 bases are TGTGCCAGCAGTTACAATACTTTTGCCTGGAATACGCAGTATTTT. This encodes CASSYNTFAWNTQYF.

The J gene is TRBJ2-2, the V gene TRBV20-1; no clear D gene. V was pared by 3 bases and J by 4 bases, with 15 bases between. There are 15 residues in the CDR3. Germline CDR1 DFQATT, CDR2 SNEGSKA (reference sequence). This CDR3 is CSASPDSASTGELFF. DNA for the CDR3: TGCAGTGCTAGTCCCGACTCCGCGTCCACCGGGGAGCTGTTTTTT.

The chain has TRBV11-3 and TRBJ2-3; D is perhaps TRBD2 (6 bases). This CDR3 spans 18 amino acids. V lost 3 bases, J lost 0 bases, and 19 bases lay in between. CDR1 is SGHNT, CDR2 YENEEA, per germline. Written as DNA, the CDR3 is TGTGCCAGCAGCTTGGGCAGGCGGGGCCCCTCTAGCACAGATACGCAGTATTTT. This translates into CASSLGRRGPSSTDTQYF.

The genes are TRBV5-6 and TRBJ1-1; D is unclear. Trimming pared 4 bases from V and 0 bases from J, leaving 16 bases between. From germline, CDR1 is SGHDT and CDR2 YYEEEE. This CDR3 has 16 amino acids. CDR3 in DNA: TGTGCCAGCAGCGGGAACGGCTGGGGTTTGAACACTGAAGCTTTCTTT. This translates into CASSGNGWGLNTEAFF.

The rearrangement joins TRBV29-1 to TRBJ2-5, with D unclear. V was trimmed by 1 base and J by 4 bases, leaving 10 bases between them. Germline CDR1 SQVTM, CDR2 ANQGSEA. This CDR3 has 13 amino acids. The CDR3 protein is CSVEGGPGETQYF. CDR3 coding DNA: TGCAGCGTTGAAGGGGGTCCGGGAGAGACCCAGTACTTC.

This clone was seen ten or more times. The J gene is TRBJ2-7, the V gene TRBV5-1; TRBD1 matches at 9 bases. The CDR3 totals 15 residues. Germline assignment: CDR1 SGHRS and CDR2 YFSETQ. V shed 4 bases and J 0 bases; nucleotides not matched to a gene: 5. The CDR3 nucleotides are TGCGCCAGCAGCCCGAGGACAGGGGTCTCCTACGAGCAGTACTTC. This encodes CASSPRTGVSYEQYF.

The chain is built from TRBV6-2 or TRBV6-3 and TRBJ2-3, with 8 bases that match TRBD1. The junction had 8 bases not matched to a gene; V was cut back by 5 bases and J by 4 bases. The CDR3 is made up of 15 amino acids. Germline V lookup: CDR1 MNHEY, CDR2 SVGEGT. CDR3 nucleotides: TGTGCCAGCAGTAGCCGGGACAGGCATCCAGATACGCAGTATTTT. Translated: CASSSRDRHPDTQYF.

This clone was seen a handful of times. The chain recombines TRBV5-1 with TRBJ2-7; no definite D call. This CDR3 spans 14 amino acids. Germline values: CDR1 SGHRS, CDR2 YFSETQ. With 3 bases removed from V and 2 bases from J, the gap between germline ends came to 12 bases. CDR3 in DNA: TGCGCCAGCAGCTCCGGTGGTGTTCCCTACGAGCAGTACTTC. Translation: CASSSGGVPYEQYF.

The CDR3 DNA reads TGTGCCAGCTCACCAACAGAGCCCCCTGGAAACACCATATATTTT. It encodes CASSPTEPPGNTIYF. This chain joins TRBV18 and TRBJ1-3; D gene unclear. The V gene lost 2 bases and the J gene lost 2 bases, with 10 bases spanning the gap. The CDR3 is 15 residues long. The germline gives CDR1 KGHSH, CDR2 LQKENI.

The V call is TRBV30, the J call TRBJ1-1; 7 bases are shared with TRBD1. Unmatched junction bases numbered 16, after V lost 0 bases and J lost 0 bases. The CDR3 covers 19 residues. Germline CDR1 and CDR2: GTSNPN and SVGIG (reference sequence). CDR3 in DNA: TGTGCCTGGAGTGTACGGGCAGGGGGAAGAAGGGGGATGAACACTGAAGCTTTCTTT. Protein: CAWSVRAGGRRGMNTEAFF.

This chain connects TRBV6-5 to TRBJ1-1; D is unresolved. Germline V CDR1 and CDR2: MNHEY, SVGAGI. The CDR3 extends over 15 amino acids. V gave up 0 bases and J gave up 0 bases, with 8 bases separating them. The CDR3, as DNA: TGTGCCAGCAGTTACTCGTATTCCGTGAACACTGAAGCTTTCTTT. Translating gives CASSYSYSVNTEAFF.

The chain employs TRBV7-8 and TRBJ2-5, with a tentative D call TRBD2 (6 bases). V lost 0 bases to trimming and J lost 5 bases, with 13 bases between them. Looked up from germline, CDR1 is SGHVS and CDR2 is FQNEAQ. This CDR3 has 15 amino acids. CDR3 coding DNA: TGTGCCAGCAGCTTAGCGCTTAATGGGGGGGAGACCCAGTACTTC. This gives the protein CASSLALNGGETQYF. Supplemented by reference TRBV7-8 and TRBJ2-5, the full variable domain reads GAGVSQSPRYKVAKRGQDVALRCDPISGHVSLFWYQQALGQGPEFLTYFQNEAQLDKSGLPSDRFFAERPEGSVSTLKIQRTQQEDSAVYLCASSLALNGGETQYFGPGTRLLVL.

The rearrangement joins TRBV19 to TRBJ1-5, with 11 bases matching TRBD1. This CDR3 has 17 residues. Germline CDR1 is LNHDA and CDR2 is SQIVND (reference sequence). V dropped 3 bases and J dropped 7; count of bases not matched to a gene: 11. The CDR3 loop reads CASSILDGTGGLQPQHF. In DNA, the CDR3 is TGTGCCAGTAGTATCCTAGACGGGACAGGGGGACTACAGCCCCAGCATTTT. The whole variable domain, remainder taken from reference TRBV19 and TRBJ1-5, is DGGITQSPKYLFRKEGQNVTLSCEQNLNHDAMYWYRQDPGQGLRLIYYSQIVNDFQKGDIAEGYSVSREKKESFPLTVTSAQKNPTAFYLCASSILDGTGGLQPQHFGDGTRLSIL.

V is TRBV6-5 and J is TRBJ2-5; TRBD2 might be the D (5 bases). V lost 6 bases, J lost 5 bases, and 19 bases lay in between. The CDR3 is 15 residues long. Germline values: CDR1 MNHEY, CDR2 SVGAGI. In DNA form, the CDR3 reads TGTGCCAGCAGCGTAAACCGGGGATGGGAGGAGACCCAGTACTTC. This translates into CASSVNRGWEETQYF.

This clone was counted a single time. The chain has TRBV15 and TRBJ1-3; D uncertain. Trimming stripped 1 base from V and 6 bases from J, with 10 bases between. The CDR3 has 14 residues. Germline V gene data show CDR1 as LNHNV and CDR2 as YYDKDF (reference sequence). CDR3 DNA: TGTGCCACCAGCAGAGTGGGCGGAATAAACACCATATATTTT. Translation gives CATSRVGGINTIYF.

This chain joins TRBV5-6 and TRBJ2-2, with TRBD1 matching over 8 bases. Germline V gives CDR1 SGHDT, CDR2 YYEEEE. This CDR3 region has 16 residues. V shed 4 bases, J shed 2 bases, and the junction held 7 bases outside the gene matches. CDR3 region: CASSPRQGSNTGELFF. CDR3 nucleotides: TGTGCCAGCAGCCCTCGACAGGGGTCCAACACCGGGGAGCTGTTTTTT.

The rearrangement joins TRBV9 to TRBJ2-7; TRBD2 matches 7 bases. Trimming took 4 bases from V and 2 from J; bases not matched to a gene: 3. CDR1 and CDR2 from the germline V gene are SGDLS and YYNGEE. This CDR3 has 13 residues. This CDR3 is CASSSGAPYEQYF. In DNA form, the CDR3 reads TGTGCCAGCAGCAGCGGGGCCCCCTACGAGCAGTACTTC.

The CDR3 DNA follows: TGCGCCAGCAGCTCGACAGGGGGAGATACGCAGTATTTT. Its translation is CASSSTGGDTQYF. The rearrangement joins TRBV5-1 to TRBJ2-3, with TRBD1 matching 9 bases. The V gene's germline CDR1 is SGHRS and CDR2 YFSETQ. This CDR3 is built from 13 residues. The V gene end was trimmed by 3 bases and the J gene end by 5 bases; junction bases not matched to a gene: 1.

The V and J genes are TRBV10-3 and TRBJ1-1; D unclear. The V end was cut by 11 bases, the J end by 4 bases, with 17 bases between. The CDR3 length is 13 residues. Germline CDR1 reads ENHRY; CDR2 reads SYGVKD. DNA of the CDR3: TGTGCCTCTCTGCATGGGCCGGCCACTGAAGCTTTCTTT. This gives the protein CASLHGPATEAFF.

The V gene is TRBV11-2, the J gene TRBJ2-5; D is unresolved. With 0 bases removed from V and 5 bases from J, the gap between germline ends came to 13 bases. Per germline, CDR1 SGHAT and CDR2 FQNNGV. The CDR3 is made up of 15 amino acids. The CDR3 DNA reads TGTGCCAGCAGCTTAGATCAAGGTTACATGGAGACCCAGTACTTC. Translating it yields CASSLDQGYMETQYF.

The chain is built from TRBV6-2 or TRBV6-3 and TRBJ1-1; D unresolved. Germline CDR1 reads MNHEY; CDR2 reads SVGEGT. V was pared by 0 bases and J by 9 bases, with 11 bases between. The CDR3 loop spans 13 amino acids. Here the CDR3 reads CASSYSTRDQAFF. The CDR3 coding sequence is TGTGCCAGCAGTTACTCGACTCGGGATCAAGCTTTCTTT.

This clone was counted only a few times. The sample carries other DNA sequences with the same CDR3. V gene TRBV3-1 (or the pseudogene TRBV3-2) combines with J gene TRBJ1-6; D is unresolved. This CDR3 has 14 residues. Germline CDR1 is LGHDT and CDR2 is YNNKEL (reference sequence). V was shortened by 0 bases and J by 7 bases, with 7 bases between the two germline ends. Here the CDR3 reads CASSQDTGNSPLHF. CDR3 nucleotides: TGTGCCAGCAGCCAAGACACCGGGAATTCACCCCTCCACTTT.

V and J are TRBV6-6 and TRBJ2-2; 8 nucleotides agree with TRBD2. Trimming cost V 5 bases and J 4 bases; bases outside gene matches: 12. The CDR3 loop spans 17 amino acids. Germline V lookup: CDR1 MNHNY, CDR2 SVGAGI (reference sequence). Here the CDR3 reads CASSLGGGPSFTGELFF. CDR3 DNA: TGTGCCAGCAGTCTGGGCGGGGGGCCGAGTTTCACCGGGGAGCTGTTTTTT.

CDR3 sequence reads: CASSKDSNQPQHF. CDR3 coding DNA: TGTGCCAGCAGCAAAGACAGCAATCAGCCCCAGCATTTT. The chain is built from TRBV7-6 and TRBJ1-5; D remains unclear. The CDR3 extends over 13 amino acids. Trimming cost V 5 bases and J 1 base, with 6 bases left between them. Germline assignment: CDR1 SGHVS and CDR2 FNYEAQ.

The chain recombines TRBV6-5 with TRBJ2-1; a weak D match, TRBD1 (8 bases). The CDR3 is 15 residues long. V was trimmed by 11 bases and J by 2 bases, leaving 19 bases between them. CDR1 and CDR2 (germline): MNHEY, SVGAGI. The CDR3 DNA reads as TGTGCCGGGGGGGCACAGGGGGGTCCCTACAATGAGCAGTTCTTC. As protein: CAGGAQGGPYNEQFF.

The rearrangement links TRBV27 to TRBJ2-3, with D tentatively TRBD1 or TRBD2 (5 bases each). Germline V CDR1 and CDR2: MNHEY, SMNVEV (reference sequence). The CDR3 runs 14 residues. V shed 4 bases and J shed 5 bases, with 13 bases lying between them. In DNA, the CDR3 is TGTGCCAGCAGTTGGGGGAACTTGGTAGATACGCAGTATTTT. It translates to CASSWGNLVDTQYF.